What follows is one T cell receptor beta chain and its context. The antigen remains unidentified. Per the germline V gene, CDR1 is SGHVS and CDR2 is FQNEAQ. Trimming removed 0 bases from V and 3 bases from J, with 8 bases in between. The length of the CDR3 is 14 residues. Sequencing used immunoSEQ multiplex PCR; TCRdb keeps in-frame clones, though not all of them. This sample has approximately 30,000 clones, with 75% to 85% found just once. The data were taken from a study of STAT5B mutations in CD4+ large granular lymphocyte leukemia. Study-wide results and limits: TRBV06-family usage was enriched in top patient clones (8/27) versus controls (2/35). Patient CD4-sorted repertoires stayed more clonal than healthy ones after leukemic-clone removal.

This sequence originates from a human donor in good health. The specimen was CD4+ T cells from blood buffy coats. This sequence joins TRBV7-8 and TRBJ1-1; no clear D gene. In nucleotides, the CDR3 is TGTGCCAGCAGCTTAGCGCCCCAGGACACTGAAGCTTTCTTT. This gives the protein CASSLAPQDTEAFF.